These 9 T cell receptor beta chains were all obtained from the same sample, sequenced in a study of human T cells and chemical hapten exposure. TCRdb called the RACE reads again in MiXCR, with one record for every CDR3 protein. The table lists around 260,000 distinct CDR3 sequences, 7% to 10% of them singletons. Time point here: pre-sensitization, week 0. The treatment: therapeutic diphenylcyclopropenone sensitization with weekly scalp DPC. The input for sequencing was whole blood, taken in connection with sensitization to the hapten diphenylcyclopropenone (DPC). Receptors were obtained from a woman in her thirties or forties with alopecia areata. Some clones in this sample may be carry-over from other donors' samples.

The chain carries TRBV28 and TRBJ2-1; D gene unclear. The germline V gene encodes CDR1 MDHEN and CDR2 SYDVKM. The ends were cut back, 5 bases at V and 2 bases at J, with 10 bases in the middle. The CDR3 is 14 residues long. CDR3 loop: CASSTPSTYNEQFF. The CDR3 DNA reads TGTGCCAGCAGTACCCCAAGCACCTACAATGAGCAGTTCTTC.

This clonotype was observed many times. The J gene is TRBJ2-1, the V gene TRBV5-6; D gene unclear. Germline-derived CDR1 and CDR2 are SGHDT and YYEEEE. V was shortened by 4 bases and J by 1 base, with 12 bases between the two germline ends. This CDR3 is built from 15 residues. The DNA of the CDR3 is TGTGCCAGCAGCCTTGCTCTCGGGTCCTACAATGAGCAGTTCTTC. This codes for CASSLALGSYNEQFF.

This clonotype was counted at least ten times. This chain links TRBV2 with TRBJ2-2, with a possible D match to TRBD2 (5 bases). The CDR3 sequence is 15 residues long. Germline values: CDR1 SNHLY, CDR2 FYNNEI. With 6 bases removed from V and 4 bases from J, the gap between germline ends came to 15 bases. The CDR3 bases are TGTGCCAGCAGAAGAACTAGTTCGGGCACCGGGGAGCTGTTTTTT. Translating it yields CASRRTSSGTGELFF. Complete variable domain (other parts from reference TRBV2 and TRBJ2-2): EPEVTQTPSHQVTQMGQEVILRCVPISNHLYFYWYRQILGQKVEFLVSFYNNEISEKSEIFDDQFSVERPDGSNFTLKIRSTKLEDSAMYFCASRRTSSGTGELFFGEGSRLTVL.

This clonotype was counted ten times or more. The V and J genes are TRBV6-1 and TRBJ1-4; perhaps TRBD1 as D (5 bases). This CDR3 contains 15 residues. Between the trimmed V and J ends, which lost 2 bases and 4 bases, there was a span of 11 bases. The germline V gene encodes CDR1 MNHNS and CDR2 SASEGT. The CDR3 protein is CASSESGGGNEKLFF. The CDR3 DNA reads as TGTGCCAGCAGTGAAAGTGGCGGGGGTAATGAAAAACTGTTTTTT.

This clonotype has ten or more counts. The CDR3 nucleotides are TGTGCCAGCAGAGGAAGGGGACAGGGAACGGGCTCCTACGAGCAGTACTTC. Its protein is CASRGRGQGTGSYEQYF. The chain links TRBV28 to TRBJ2-7, with 9 bases matching TRBD1. Germline CDR1 and CDR2: MDHEN and SYDVKM. This CDR3 contains 17 residues. The V gene end was trimmed by 6 bases and the J gene end by 0 bases; junction bases not matched to a gene: 12.

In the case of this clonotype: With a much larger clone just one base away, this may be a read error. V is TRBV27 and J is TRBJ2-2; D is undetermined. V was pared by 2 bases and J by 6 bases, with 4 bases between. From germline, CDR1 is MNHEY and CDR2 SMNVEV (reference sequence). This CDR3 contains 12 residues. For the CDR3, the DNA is TGTGCCAGCAGTTTAAGGTCCGGGGAGCTGTTTTTT. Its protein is CASSLRSGELFF.

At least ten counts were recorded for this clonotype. The CDR3 reads CSLPPRRADGPYEQYF. The DNA for the CDR3 is TGCAGCCTGCCCCCGCGGAGGGCTGACGGCCCCTACGAGCAGTACTTC. The chain has TRBV29-1 and TRBJ2-7; TRBD2 is a possible D gene (6 bases). CDR1 is SQVTM, CDR2 ANQGSEA, per germline. V was cut by 8 bases and J by 2 bases, with 25 bases left in between. The CDR3 spans 16 residues.

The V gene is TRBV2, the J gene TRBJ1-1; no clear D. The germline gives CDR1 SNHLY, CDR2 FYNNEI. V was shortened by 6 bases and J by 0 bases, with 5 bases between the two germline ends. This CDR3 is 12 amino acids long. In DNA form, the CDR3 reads TGTGCCAGCAGCCCGATGAACACTGAAGCTTTCTTT. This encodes CASSPMNTEAFF.

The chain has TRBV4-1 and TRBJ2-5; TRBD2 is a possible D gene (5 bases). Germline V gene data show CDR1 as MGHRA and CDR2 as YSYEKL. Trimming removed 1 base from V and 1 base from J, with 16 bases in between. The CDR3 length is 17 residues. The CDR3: CASSQGVVSSGQETQYF. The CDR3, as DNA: TGCGCCAGCAGCCAAGGTGTGGTTTCCAGCGGCCAAGAGACCCAGTACTTC.